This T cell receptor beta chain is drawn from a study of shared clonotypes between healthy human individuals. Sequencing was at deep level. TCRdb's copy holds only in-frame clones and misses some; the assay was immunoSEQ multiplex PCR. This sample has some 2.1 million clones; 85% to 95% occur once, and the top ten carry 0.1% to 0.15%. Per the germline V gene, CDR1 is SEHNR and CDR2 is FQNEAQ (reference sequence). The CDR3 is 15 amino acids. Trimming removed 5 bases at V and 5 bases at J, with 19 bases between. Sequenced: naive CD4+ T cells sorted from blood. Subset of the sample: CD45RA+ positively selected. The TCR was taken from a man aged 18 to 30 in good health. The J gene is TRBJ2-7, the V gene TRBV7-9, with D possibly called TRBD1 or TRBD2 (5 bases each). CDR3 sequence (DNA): TGTGCCAGCAGCCAACCGAGGGCAGGGATCCACGAGCAGTACTTC. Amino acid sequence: CASSQPRAGIHEQYF. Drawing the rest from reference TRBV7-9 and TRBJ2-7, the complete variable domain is DTGVSQNPRHKITKRGQNVTFRCDPISEHNRLYWYRQTLGQGPEFLTYFQNEAQLEKSRLLSDRFSAERPKGSFSTLEIQRTEQGDSAMYLCASSQPRAGIHEQYFGPGTRLTVT.